A single sample gave rise to the 11 T cell receptor beta chains below, sequenced in a study of OX40 agonist ivuxolimab in advanced cancers. Measured with immunoSEQ multiplex PCR; TCRdb has only the in-frame clones, and not every one. The table includes approximately 70,000 clones, 80% to 85% detected once. The sample here was CD4+ or CD8+ T cells sorted from blood, taken in a trial of the OX40 agonist ivuxolimab. The receptor set was obtained from an adult with an advanced solid tumor such as melanoma, head and neck, liver or kidney cancer.

This rearrangement joins TRBV7-2 to TRBJ1-1, with a possible D match to TRBD1 (5 bases). Germline CDR1 SGHTA, CDR2 FQGNSA. Trimming removed 5 bases from V and 6 bases from J, with 13 bases in between. CDR3 length equals 13 residues. CDR3 residues: CASSLREGAEAFF. The CDR3 DNA sequence: TGTGCCAGCAGCCTAAGAGAAGGGGCTGAAGCTTTCTTT.

The chain links TRBV11-3 to TRBJ1-1; 7 bases fit TRBD1. J was trimmed by 11 bases and V by 5 bases; bases with no gene match: 8. The CDR3 covers 12 residues. Germline-derived CDR1 and CDR2 are SGHNT and YENEEA. The CDR3 sequence is CASSPGGSVAFF. DNA of the CDR3: TGTGCCAGCAGCCCAGGGGGGTCGGTTGCTTTCTTT.

The chain couples TRBV7-9 to TRBJ1-1; 8 positions match TRBD1. After removal of 1 base from V and 11 bases from J, the junction contained 9 bases not matched to a gene. CDR1 SEHNR and CDR2 FQNEAQ come from the germline V gene (reference sequence). This CDR3 spans 14 amino acids. In DNA form, the CDR3 reads TGTGCCAGCAGCTTAGTTGGGACAGGAATGGGGGCTTTCTTT. It is translated as CASSLVGTGMGAFF.

This clone showed up just a few times. The gene calls are TRBV19 and TRBJ2-7, with 10 bases aligning to TRBD1. Germline V CDR1 and CDR2: LNHDA, SQIVND (reference sequence). The CDR3 totals 15 residues. V dropped 5 bases and J dropped 2; count of bases not matched to a gene: 6. The CDR3 bases are TGTGCCAGTAGTGTTAGACAGGGGGCGGCCTACGAGCAGTACTTC. Its translation: CASSVRQGAAYEQYF.

The chain couples TRBV2 to TRBJ2-1; D may match TRBD1 or TRBD2 (5 bases each). V was clipped by 7 bases and J by 6 bases, with 16 bases between them. The CDR3 extends over 14 amino acids. The germline CDR1 and CDR2 sequences are SNHLY and FYNNEI. The CDR3 DNA follows: TGTGCCAGCACCGGGGCCTACACACCCAATGAGCAGTTCTTC. Translating gives CASTGAYTPNEQFF.

This clone was seen a few times. J is TRBJ2-7 and V is TRBV6-5; possible D gene TRBD2, 5 bases. V was clipped by 2 bases and J by 7 bases, with 15 bases between them. Per germline, CDR1 MNHEY and CDR2 SVGAGI. CDR3 size: 14 residues. In DNA form, the CDR3 reads TGTGCCAGCAGTTACGAGAACACTCGGGGAGAGCAGTACTTC. As protein: CASSYENTRGEQYF.

The chain links TRBV7-2 to TRBJ1-6; no clear D. Between the trimmed V and J ends, which lost 0 bases and 6 bases, there was a span of 3 bases. The CDR3 runs to 13 residues. Germline CDR1 reads SGHTA; CDR2 reads FQGNSA. CDR3 nucleotides: TGTGCCAGCAGCTTAGCCGGTAATTCACCCCTCCACTTT. Protein: CASSLAGNSPLHF.

This clone has just a few counts. This rearrangement joins TRBV7-9 to TRBJ2-7; D call uncertain. V was shortened by 4 bases and J by 0 bases, with 4 bases between the two germline ends. Germline assignment: CDR1 SEHNR and CDR2 FQNEAQ (reference sequence). CDR3 length: 12 amino acids. The CDR3 DNA follows: TGTGCCAGCAGCTCTCGCTCCTACGAGCAGTACTTC. It specifies CASSSRSYEQYF.

This rearrangement joins TRBV9 to TRBJ1-2, with 9 bases lining up with TRBD1. Per the germline V gene, CDR1 is SGDLS and CDR2 is YYNGEE. Trimming cost V 4 bases and J 2 bases; bases outside gene matches: 6. The CDR3 has 15 residues. The CDR3 region is CASSLRGQGNYGYTF. The CDR3 DNA reads TGTGCCAGCAGCTTGAGGGGACAGGGAAACTATGGCTACACCTTC.

This clone was seen only once. The chain links TRBV11-1 to TRBJ1-1, with D hard to call. The CDR3 is 14 residues long. Trimming took off 5 bases at V and 1 base at J, with 11 bases between the two ends. Germline-derived CDR1 and CDR2 are SGHAT and FQDESV (reference sequence). CDR3 sequence reads: CASSTPDGNTEAFF. The CDR3 DNA sequence: TGTGCCAGCAGCACCCCGGACGGGAACACTGAAGCTTTCTTT.

The chain has TRBV10-3 and TRBJ2-5; TRBD2 might be the D (7 bases). The germline CDR1 and CDR2 sequences are ENHRY and SYGVKD. The CDR3 has 17 amino acids. V lost 4 bases, J lost 2 bases, and 20 bases lay in between. The CDR3 loop is CAISAGGGGMGQETQYF. CDR3 in DNA: TGTGCCATCAGTGCCGGGGGAGGGGGTATGGGGCAAGAGACCCAGTACTTC.